The rows below give T cell receptor beta chains drawn from one sample of a study of cytomegalovirus exposure and HLA in healthy donors. Here immunoSEQ multiplex PCR was the method, and the copy in TCRdb shows in-frame clones only, minus some. This sample has about 82,000 clones, with roughly 93% found just once. The material sequenced was PBMCs. These receptors originate from a man between 18 and 35 years old in good health and CMV-seronegative. CDR3s include the opening cysteine and the closing phenylalanine or tryptophan.

J	V	CDR3
TRBJ1-2	TRBV15	CATSRDRPGNYGYTF
TRBJ2-7	TRBV7-9	CASSRSAAGAPYEQYF
TRBJ2-1	TRBV5-4	CASSQGLAGVEQFF
TRBJ2-1	TRBV4-3	CASSQDGRVIVDNEQFF
TRBJ2-3	TRBV7-2	CASSLQGGRDTQYF
TRBJ1-1	TRBV18	CASSGTVGWGGTEAFF
TRBJ1-5	TRBV7-9	CASSFGDRYNQPQHF
TRBJ1-2	TRBV6-1	CASSGNPQGNTF
TRBJ2-5	TRBV5-1	CASSLGVSSGFQETQYF
TRBJ2-1	TRBV2	CASRAGQGIHNEQFF
TRBJ1-4	TRBV5-1	CASSLNERGKLFF
TRBJ2-4	TRBV11-1	CASSPVAAGDSDIQYF
TRBJ1-5	TRBV6-1	CASSVKQDSSNQPQHF
TRBJ2-3	TRBV9	CASSGRLGLATDTQYF
TRBJ1-1	TRBV10-3	CAISESTGTEAFF
TRBJ1-1	TRBV7-9	CASSFQTGPNTEAFF
TRBJ2-5	TRBV4-1	CASSQVTGDPRGTQYF
TRBJ1-2	TRBV10-2	CASSERVGPYGYTF
TRBJ2-2	TRBV30	CAWSVPLAGDVAGELFF
TRBJ1-1	TRBV29-1	CSGFDRGVRTEAFF
TRBJ1-1	TRBV5-1	CASSLAGGNTEAFF
TRBJ2-5	TRBV19	CASSTGQVGETQYF
TRBJ1-5	TRBV6-1	CASCVAHYNQPQHF
TRBJ1-1	TRBV7-8	CASSSGQGTEAFF
TRBJ1-1	TRBV28	CASSLSGFTEAFF
TRBJ1-2	TRBV9	CASSPQTTVGHGYTF
TRBJ1-1	TRBV6-1	CAVREPNTEAFF
TRBJ1-4	TRBV2	CASSGEITGTGAEKLFF
TRBJ1-1	TRBV9	CASSVGRGRSTEAFF
TRBJ2-1	TRBV6-5	CASSPRDRAYNEQFF
TRBJ2-7	TRBV7-2	CASSSQQREGVEQYF
TRBJ1-3	TRBV6-5	CASSYSWQGRNTIYF
TRBJ1-3	TRBV6-5	CASSYARSSGNTIYF
TRBJ1-2	TRBV9	CASTLPFSFYGYTF
TRBJ1-2	TRBV27	CASSLTRSYGNTF
TRBJ1-3	TRBV27	CASSQRALGNTIYF
TRBJ1-5	TRBV15	CATSEGSRRENQPQHF
TRBJ1-1	TRBV5-4	CASSLGRDKAFF
TRBJ1-1	TRBV9	CASSVGQNRGKTEAFF
TRBJ1-5	TRBV7-2	CASSLDRGNQPQHF
TRBJ1-1	TRBV6-5	CASSYGQAYLNTEAFF
TRBJ2-2	TRBV30	CAWSVGGREAGELFF
TRBJ2-2	TRBV7-9	CASSFTGTSGNTGELFF
TRBJ1-1	TRBV19	CASSIGREAFF
TRBJ2-7	TRBV2	CASRALLGGGSYEQYF
TRBJ2-7	TRBV7-9	CASSSDSGEQYF
TRBJ1-3	TRBV30	CAWSLDRSGNTIYF
TRBJ1-5	TRBV4-2	CASSHPRVSGQGDQPQHF
TRBJ1-1	TRBV5-1	CASSWAGNTEAFF
TRBJ1-4	TRBV19	CASTLTGGSGEKLFF
TRBJ1-2	TRBV4-1	CASSQDLNGLLFYGYTF
TRBJ1-1	TRBV6-1	CASSVESMNTEAFF